The 14 T cell receptor beta chains presented below share a single source sample, sequenced in a study of T cells after somatic rescue of genetic block. Clones were sequenced by immunoSEQ multiplex PCR, and TCRdb holds only the in-frame ones, with some missing. The profile shows around 64,000 clones, just over 90% of them singletons. What was sequenced was peripheral blood mononuclear cells (PBMCs). These receptors were collected from a man in his forties.

This chain uses TRBV6-1 with TRBJ1-5; D ambiguous. The length of the CDR3 is 16 residues. V lost 2 bases and J 9 bases, leaving 20 bases between the germline ends. The V gene's germline CDR1 is MNHNS and CDR2 SASEGT. As DNA, the CDR3 is TGTGCCAGCAGTGAATTGGGTTCAAGCGCACGACGGCCCCAGCATTTT. This translates into CASSELGSSARRPQHF.

The chain employs TRBV9 and TRBJ1-2; TRBD1 might be the D (6 bases). The germline gives CDR1 SGDLS, CDR2 YYNGEE. This CDR3 has 14 amino acids. Between the trimmed V and J ends, which lost 0 bases and 5 bases, there was a span of 11 bases. CDR3 bases: TGTGCCAGCAGCGTAGCGGGGGCAGAGTATGGCTACACCTTC. Translating gives CASSVAGAEYGYTF.

This clone has a single count. The chain carries TRBV7-8 and TRBJ2-5; D ambiguous. In germline, CDR1 is SGHVS, CDR2 FQNEAQ. V gave up 1 base and J gave up 5 bases, with 8 bases separating them. The CDR3 contains 13 residues. CDR3 amino acids: CASSLGRWETQYF. The CDR3 nucleotides are TGTGCCAGCAGCTTAGGACGCTGGGAGACCCAGTACTTC.

This clone was seen a few times. The chain is built from TRBV2 and TRBJ2-2, with D perhaps TRBD1 (5 bases). The germline CDR1 and CDR2 sequences are SNHLY and FYNNEI. V lost 6 bases and J 4 bases, leaving 9 bases between the germline ends. The CDR3 is made up of 13 amino acids. In nucleotides, the CDR3 is TGTGCCAGCAGGGAACAGGCCACCGGGGAGCTGTTTTTT. Residues: CASREQATGELFF.

The rearrangement joins TRBV11-2 to TRBJ2-7, with D tentatively TRBD2 (6 bases). The germline gives CDR1 SGHAT, CDR2 FQNNGV. The CDR3 has 16 residues. V lost 2 bases, J lost 5 bases, and 19 bases lay in between. The CDR3 DNA is TGTGCCAGCAGCTTATCCCAACTAGCTCATTCCAACGAGCAGTACTTC. This encodes CASSLSQLAHSNEQYF.

The CDR3 coding sequence is TGTGCCAGCACCCCCGGCGGCGTCGAGCAGTACTTC. Its translation: CASTPGGVEQYF. This chain joins TRBV28 and TRBJ2-7; D gene uncertain. Trimming took off 7 bases at V and 6 bases at J, with 13 bases between the two ends. This CDR3 is 12 amino acids long. Germline loops: CDR1 MDHEN, CDR2 SYDVKM.

This clone has more than one count but fewer than ten. V gene TRBV2 combines with J gene TRBJ1-3; 8 nucleotides line up with TRBD1. V lost 7 bases to trimming and J lost 0 bases; unmatched junction nucleotides: 14. The CDR3 extends over 18 amino acids. The germline V gene encodes CDR1 SNHLY and CDR2 FYNNEI. CDR3 bases: TGTGCCAGCAACGGGAAAGTCCAGGGGGCCGTCTCTGGAAACACCATATATTTT. It codes for CASNGKVQGAVSGNTIYF.

This chain links TRBV27 with TRBJ2-7; the match to TRBD1 covers 8 bases. V was clipped by 4 bases and J by 7 bases; unmatched bases: 12. The CDR3 covers 15 residues. The germline V gene has CDR1 MNHEY and CDR2 SMNVEV (reference sequence). The DNA of the CDR3 is TGTGCCAGCAGTTCCCGTGGACAGGGCCCGGGGGAGCAGTACTTC. This codes for CASSSRGQGPGEQYF.

The J gene is TRBJ2-7, the V gene TRBV13; TRBD1 matches at 7 bases. The junction had 21 bases not matched to a gene; V was cut back by 5 bases and J by 5 bases. The germline V gene encodes CDR1 PRHDT and CDR2 FYEKMQ (reference sequence). This CDR3 is 18 amino acids long. CDR3 in DNA: TGTGCCAGCAGCCCCAGACAGGGTGTAGGGCGGCGGCGGGACGAGCAGTACTTC. It specifies CASSPRQGVGRRRDEQYF. Looking up the rest from reference TRBV13 and TRBJ2-7 gives the full variable domain: AAGVIQSPRHLIKEKRETATLKCYPIPRHDTVYWYQQGPGQDPQFLISFYEKMQSDKGSIPDRFSAQQFSDYHSELNMSSLELGDSALYFCASSPRQGVGRRRDEQYFGPGTRLTVT.

The chain joins TRBV28 to TRBJ1-5; 7 bases agree with TRBD1. V gave up 8 bases and J gave up 5 bases; unmatched junction bases: 9. The CDR3 is 14 residues long. Germline CDR1 MDHEN, CDR2 SYDVKM. The CDR3 spells CASGRGQIDQPQHF. The CDR3 DNA follows: TGTGCCAGCGGGAGGGGGCAAATAGATCAGCCCCAGCATTTT.

The chain is built from TRBV9 and TRBJ2-2, with D hard to call. The CDR3 runs 16 residues. CDR1 and CDR2 from the germline V gene are SGDLS and YYNGEE. Trimming shortened V by 6 bases and J by 5 bases, and 20 bases separated the two germline ends. The DNA of the CDR3 is TGTGCCAGCACCCCCGGTCGGCTAGATAATACCGGGGAGCTGTTTTTT. It codes for CASTPGRLDNTGELFF.

The chain couples TRBV4-2 to TRBJ2-1, with a weak D call TRBD1 (6 bases). The CDR3 has 14 residues. Germline V gene sequence: CDR1 LGHNA, CDR2 YNFKEQ. Trimming removed 0 bases at V and 7 bases at J, with 10 bases between. The CDR3 coding sequence is TGTGCCAGCAGCCAAGAGGCAGGGGTTAATGAGCAGTTCTTC. This translates into CASSQEAGVNEQFF.

This clone showed up just once. The chain recombines TRBV29-1 with TRBJ2-3; 12 bases are a match to TRBD2. Germline V lookup: CDR1 SQVTM, CDR2 ANQGSEA. Trimming removed 7 bases from V and 1 base from J; junction bases left unmatched: 3. The CDR3 length is 14 residues. The CDR3 nucleotides read TGCAGCGCACTAGCGGGGGGTCGCACAGATACGCAGTATTTT. It codes for CSALAGGRTDTQYF.

This sequence joins TRBV5-5 and TRBJ2-2; TRBD1 agrees at 7 bases. The CDR3 totals 14 residues. V trimming: 3 bases; J trimming: 3 bases; junction bases outside the gene matches: 2. Per the germline V gene, CDR1 is SGHKS and CDR2 is YYEKEE (reference sequence). The CDR3 region is CASSWGQHTGELFF. The CDR3 DNA follows: TGTGCCAGCAGCTGGGGACAGCACACCGGGGAGCTGTTTTTT.